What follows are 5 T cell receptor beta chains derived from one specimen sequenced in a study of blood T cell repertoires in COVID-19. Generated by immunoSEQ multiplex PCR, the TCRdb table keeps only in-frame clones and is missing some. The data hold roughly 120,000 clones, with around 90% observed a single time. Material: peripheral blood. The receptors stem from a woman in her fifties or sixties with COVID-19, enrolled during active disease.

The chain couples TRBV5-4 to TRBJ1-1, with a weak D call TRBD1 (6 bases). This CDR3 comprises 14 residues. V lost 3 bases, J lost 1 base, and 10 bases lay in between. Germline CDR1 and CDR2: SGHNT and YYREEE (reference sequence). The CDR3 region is CASSWGTTNTEAFF. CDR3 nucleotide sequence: TGTGCCAGCAGCTGGGGGACAACGAACACTGAAGCTTTCTTT. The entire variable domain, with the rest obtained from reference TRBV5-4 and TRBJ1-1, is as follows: ETGVTQSPTHLIKTRGQQVTLRCSSQSGHNTVSWYQQALGQGPQFIFQYYREEENGRGNFPPRFSGLQFPNYSSELNVNALELDDSALYLCASSWGTTNTEAFFGQGTRLTVV.

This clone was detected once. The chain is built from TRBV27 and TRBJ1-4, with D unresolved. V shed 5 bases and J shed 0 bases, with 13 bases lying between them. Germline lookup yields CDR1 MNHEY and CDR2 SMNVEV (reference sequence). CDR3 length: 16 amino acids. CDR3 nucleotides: TGTGCCAGCAGTAACGCACGGACTGCAACTAATGAAAAACTGTTTTTT. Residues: CASSNARTATNEKLFF.

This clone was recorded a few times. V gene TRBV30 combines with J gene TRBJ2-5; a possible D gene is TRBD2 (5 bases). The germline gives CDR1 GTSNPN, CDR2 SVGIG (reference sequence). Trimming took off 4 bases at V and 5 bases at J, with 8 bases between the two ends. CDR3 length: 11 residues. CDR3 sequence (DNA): TGTGCCTGGATGAGGGAGGAGACCCAGTACTTC. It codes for CAWMREETQYF.

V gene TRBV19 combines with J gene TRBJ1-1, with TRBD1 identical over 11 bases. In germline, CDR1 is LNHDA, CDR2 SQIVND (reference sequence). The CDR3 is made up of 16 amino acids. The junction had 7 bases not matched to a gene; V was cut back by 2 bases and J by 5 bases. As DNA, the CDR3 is TGTGCCAGTAGTATATCACGGACAGGGGGCGGGACTGAAGCTTTCTTT. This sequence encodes CASSISRTGGGTEAFF.

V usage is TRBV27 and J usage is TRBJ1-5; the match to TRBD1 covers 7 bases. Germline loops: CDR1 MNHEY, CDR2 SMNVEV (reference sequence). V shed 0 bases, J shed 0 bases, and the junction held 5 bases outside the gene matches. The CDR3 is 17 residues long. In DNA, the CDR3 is TGTGCCAGCAGTTTATCGAGGACAGGCTATAGCAATCAGCCCCAGCATTTT. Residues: CASSLSRTGYSNQPQHF.